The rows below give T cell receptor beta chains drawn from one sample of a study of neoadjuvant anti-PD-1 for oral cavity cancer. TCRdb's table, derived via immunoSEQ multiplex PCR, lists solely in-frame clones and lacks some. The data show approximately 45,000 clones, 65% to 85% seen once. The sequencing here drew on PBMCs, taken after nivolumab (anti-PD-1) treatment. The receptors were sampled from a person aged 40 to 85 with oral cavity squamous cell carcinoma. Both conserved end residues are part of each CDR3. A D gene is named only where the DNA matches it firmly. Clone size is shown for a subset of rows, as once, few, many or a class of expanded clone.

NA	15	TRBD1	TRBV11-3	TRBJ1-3	TGTGCCAGCAGCCCGGGACAGGGGCCGGGAAACACCATATATTTT	CASSPGQGPGNTIYF
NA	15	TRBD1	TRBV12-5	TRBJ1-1	TGTGCTAGTGCCTGGGGGACAGAGATGAACACTGAAGCTTTCTTT	CASAWGTEMNTEAFF
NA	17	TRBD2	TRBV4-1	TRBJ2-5	TGCGCCAGCAGCCAAACTACAGCGGGGGGGCCTCAAGAGACCCAGTACTTC	CASSQTTAGGPQETQYF
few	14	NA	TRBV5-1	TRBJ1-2	TGCGCCAGCGGAAAACTGGGGGTTTCTAATGGCTACACCTTC	CASGKLGVSNGYTF
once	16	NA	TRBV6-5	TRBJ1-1	TGTGCCAGCAGTTACTCTAGGGGAAGGGCGAGAACTGAAGCTTTCTTT	CASSYSRGRARTEAFF
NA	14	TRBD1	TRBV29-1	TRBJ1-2	TGCAGCGTCAGCCTAGGGACAGGGGGATATGGCTACACCTTC	CSVSLGTGGYGYTF
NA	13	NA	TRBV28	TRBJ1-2	TGTGCCAGCAGTCCCGGAGTGAACTATGGCTACACCTTC	CASSPGVNYGYTF
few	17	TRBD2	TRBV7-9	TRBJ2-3	TGTGCCAGCAGCCTGCGGGGACTAGCGTACCTGACAGATACGCAGTATTTT	CASSLRGLAYLTDTQYF
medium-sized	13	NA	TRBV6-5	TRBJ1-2	TGTGCCAGCAGTTACTCAACAAGGGATGGCTACACCTTC	CASSYSTRDGYTF
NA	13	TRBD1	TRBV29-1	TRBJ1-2	TGCAGCGTTCTATTTCGACAGGGTTTCGGCTACACCTTC	CSVLFRQGFGYTF
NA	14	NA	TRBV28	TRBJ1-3	TGTGCCAGCAGTTTCCAGAGCTCTGGAAACACCATATATTTT	CASSFQSSGNTIYF
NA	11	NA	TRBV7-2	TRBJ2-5	TGTGCCAGCAGTTCGAAGGCGACCCAGTACTTC	CASSSKATQYF
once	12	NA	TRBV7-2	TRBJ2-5	TGTGCCAGCTCAGGGCTTCAAGAGACCCAGTACTTC	CASSGLQETQYF
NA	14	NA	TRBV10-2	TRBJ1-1	TGCGCCAGCAGTGAGACTCGACAGGCCACTAAAGCTTTCTTT	CASSETRQATKAFF
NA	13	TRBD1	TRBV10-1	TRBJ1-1	TGCGCCAGCAGGGAGGGGGCATGGACTGAAGCTTTCTTT	CASREGAWTEAFF
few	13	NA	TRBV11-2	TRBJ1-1	TGTGCCAGCAGCTTAGAGAATTTCACTGAAGCTTTCTTT	CASSLENFTEAFF
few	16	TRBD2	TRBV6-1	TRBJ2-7	TGTGCCAGCAGTGTAACGACTAGCGGGGGGGCCTACGAGCAGTACTTC	CASSVTTSGGAYEQYF
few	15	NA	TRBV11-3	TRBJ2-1	TGTGCCAGCAGCTCTGGGGGGGCCACCTACAATGAGCAGTTCTTC	CASSSGGATYNEQFF
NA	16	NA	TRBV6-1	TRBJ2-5	TGTGCCAGCAGTGGGGGGGCCTCTTGGTACCAAGAGACCCAGTACTTC	CASSGGASWYQETQYF
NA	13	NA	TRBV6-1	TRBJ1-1	TGTGCCAGCAGTGACGGCCAATACACTGAAGCTTTCTTT	CASSDGQYTEAFF
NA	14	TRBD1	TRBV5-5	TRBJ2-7	TGTGCCAGCAGCCCTCCTCCGGCCCGGGACAGCCTGTACTTC	CASSPPPARDSLYF
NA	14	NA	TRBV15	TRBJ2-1	TGTGCCACCAGCAGAGATAACCGCGAGATACGGCAGTTCTTC	CATSRDNREIRQFF
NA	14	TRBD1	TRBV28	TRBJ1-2	TGTGCCAGCAGTTCCACAGGGGCAGGCTATGGCTACACCTTC	CASSSTGAGYGYTF
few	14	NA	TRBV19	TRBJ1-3	TGTGCCAGTAAGGAGCAGGGAACTGGAAACACCATATATTTT	CASKEQGTGNTIYF
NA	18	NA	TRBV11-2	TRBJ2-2	TGTGCCAGCAGCTTAGATAGTAGGGGACCGGCGAACACCGGGGAGCTGTTTTTT	CASSLDSRGPANTGELFF
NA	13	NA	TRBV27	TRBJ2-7	TGTGCCAGCAGTTTAGGGCTAACCTACGAGCAGTACTTC	CASSLGLTYEQYF
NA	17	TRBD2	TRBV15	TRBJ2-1	TGTGCCACCAGCAGATCCACCGGGCGGGGGATTCACAATGAGCAGTTCTTC	CATSRSTGRGIHNEQFF
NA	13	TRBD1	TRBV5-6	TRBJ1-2	TGTGCCAGCAGCTTCGGAGGGGGCTCTGGCTACACCTTC	CASSFGGGSGYTF
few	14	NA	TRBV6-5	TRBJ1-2	TGTGCCAGCAGTTACATGGGGCTGGCCTATGGCTACACCTTC	CASSYMGLAYGYTF
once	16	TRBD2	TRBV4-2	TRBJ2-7	TGTGCCAGCAGCCTTAGGACTAGCGGGAACTCCTACGAGCAGTACTTC	CASSLRTSGNSYEQYF
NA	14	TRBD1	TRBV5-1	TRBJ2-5	TGCGCCAGCAGCTTGGGGACAGGGGATGAGACCCAGTACTTC	CASSLGTGDETQYF
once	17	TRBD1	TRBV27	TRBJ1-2	TGTGCCAGCAGTCCCCGGGACAGGGGGCGATCCCGCTATGGCTACACCTTC	CASSPRDRGRSRYGYTF
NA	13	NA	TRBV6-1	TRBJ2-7	TGTGCCAGCCGGCACGGCTACTCCTACGAGCAGTACTTC	CASRHGYSYEQYF
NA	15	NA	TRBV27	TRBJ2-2	TGTGCCAGCACTTTCGGGGTCGCGAACACCGGGGAGCTGTTTTTT	CASTFGVANTGELFF
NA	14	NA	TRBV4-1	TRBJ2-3	TGCGCCAGCAGCCAACGGGGGCCCACAGATACGCAGTATTTT	CASSQRGPTDTQYF
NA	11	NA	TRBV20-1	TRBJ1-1	TGCAGTGCAGAGGGGAACACTGAAGCTTTCTTT	CSAEGNTEAFF
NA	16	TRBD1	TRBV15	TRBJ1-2	TGTGCCACCAGCAGATCCCAGGGGGCTCGGGGATATGGCTACACCTTC	CATSRSQGARGYGYTF
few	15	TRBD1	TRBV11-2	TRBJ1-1	TGTGCCAGCAGCCCCGGGACAGGTATGAACACTGAAGCTTTCTTT	CASSPGTGMNTEAFF
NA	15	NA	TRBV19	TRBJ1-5	TGTGCCAGTAGTGGGGGGGGCATACTCAATCAGCCCCAGCATTTT	CASSGGGILNQPQHF
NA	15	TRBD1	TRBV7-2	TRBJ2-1	TGTGCCAGCAGCCCCGGGACAGGGAGCTTCAATGAGCAGTTCTTC	CASSPGTGSFNEQFF
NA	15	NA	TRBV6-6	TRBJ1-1	TGTGCCAGCAGTTACGTGAGCAGGGTGGACACTGAAGCTTTCTTT	CASSYVSRVDTEAFF
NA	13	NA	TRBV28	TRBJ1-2	TGTGCCAGCAGTTTGGACAACGGCTATGGCTACACCTTC	CASSLDNGYGYTF
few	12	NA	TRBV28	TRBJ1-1	TGTGCCAGCAGTTTCGCAGGCACTGAAGCTTTCTTT	CASSFAGTEAFF
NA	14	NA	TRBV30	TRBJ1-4	TGTGCCTGGAGTGTACGCAGCTTGTATGAAAAACTGTTTTTT	CAWSVRSLYEKLFF
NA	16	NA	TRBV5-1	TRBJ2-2	TGCGCCAGCAGAACCCTCCTGGTGGGAGTTACCGGGGAGCTGTTTTTT	CASRTLLVGVTGELFF
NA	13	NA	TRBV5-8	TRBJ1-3	TGTGCCAGCAGCTCCCCAGCTGGAAACACCATATATTTT	CASSSPAGNTIYF
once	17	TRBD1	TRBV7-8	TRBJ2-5	TGTGCCAGCAGCTCCCCCTGGGACAGGGTAAACCAAGAGACCCAGTACTTC	CASSSPWDRVNQETQYF
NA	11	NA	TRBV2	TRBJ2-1	TGTGCGGGGACTGGCTACAATGAGCAGTTCTTC	CAGTGYNEQFF
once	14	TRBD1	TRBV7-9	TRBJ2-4	TGTGCCAGCAGCCGACAGGGCCCAGAGAACATTCAGTACTTC	CASSRQGPENIQYF
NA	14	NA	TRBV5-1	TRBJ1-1	TGCGCCAGCAGCTCGCGAACAGGGAACACTGAAGCTTTCTTT	CASSSRTGNTEAFF
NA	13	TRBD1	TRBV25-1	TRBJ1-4	TGTGCCAGCACTGGGACAGGGAATGAAAAACTGTTTTTT	CASTGTGNEKLFF
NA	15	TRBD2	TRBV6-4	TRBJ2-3	TGTGCCAGTAGTCTAGCGGAACACCCCACAGATACGCAGTATTTT	CASSLAEHPTDTQYF
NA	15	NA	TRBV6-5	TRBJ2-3	TGTGCCACCAATTCGGCGCGTTATAGCACAGATACGCAGTATTTT	CATNSARYSTDTQYF
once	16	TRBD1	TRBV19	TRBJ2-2	TGTGCCAGTAGTCAGCGGACAGGAAAGAACACCGGGGAGCTGTTTTTT	CASSQRTGKNTGELFF